The next 25 T cell receptor beta chains were all read from a single sample in a study of vaccination effects on CD4 cells after COVID-19. Sequencing used immunoSEQ multiplex PCR; TCRdb keeps in-frame clones, though not all of them. The sample includes just under 45,000 clones, around three quarters of them seen just once. What these receptors recognize is not known. Before sequencing took place, the ViraFEST assay used viral peptide pools to expand antigen-specific CD4+ T cells. Following an approximately ten-day culture, CD4+ T cells were purified. Prior SARS-CoV-2 infection was absent in the vaccine recipients, as shown by negative nucleocapsid antibodies. Sample: CD4+ T cells from PBMCs cultured with SARS-CoV-2 spike peptides, taken before COVID-19 vaccination. All receptors derive from a human donor who received a COVID-19 vaccine.

This clone turned up a few times. The CDR3 reads CASSLARDRGTNTQYF. The CDR3 DNA reads as TGTGCCAGCAGCTTAGCGCGGGACAGGGGCACGAATACGCAGTATTTT. The chain is built from TRBV7-6 and TRBJ2-3; 10 nucleotides agree with TRBD1. V was clipped by 0 bases and J by 7 bases; unmatched bases: 7. CDR1 is SGHVS and CDR2 is FNYEAQ in the germline V gene. CDR3 length equals 16 residues.

The V and J genes are TRBV11-3 and TRBJ2-3; 8 bases map to TRBD1. CDR1 is SGHNT and CDR2 is YENEEA in the germline V gene. J was trimmed by 4 bases and V by 5 bases; bases with no gene match: 11. The CDR3 is made up of 16 amino acids. The CDR3 here is CASSTPGGVGPDTQYF. The CDR3 DNA sequence: TGTGCCAGCAGCACTCCAGGGGGCGTGGGGCCAGATACGCAGTATTTT.

In this sample, this clone turned up once. CDR3 residues: CASSPGRRIQFF. In nucleotides, the CDR3 is TGTGCCAGCTCGCCGGGTAGGAGGATACAGTTCTTC. J is TRBJ2-1 and V is TRBV18; D possibly corresponds to TRBD2 (5 bases). This CDR3 spans 12 amino acids. Germline lookup yields CDR1 KGHSH and CDR2 LQKENI. V shed 6 bases and J shed 13 bases, with 16 bases lying between them.

The chain combines TRBV10-3 with TRBJ1-1; possible D gene TRBD1, 6 bases. Germline values: CDR1 ENHRY, CDR2 SYGVKD. Trimming pared 6 bases from V and 6 bases from J, leaving 20 bases between. This CDR3 comprises 15 residues. CDR3 amino acids: CAISQGGGSWSEAFF. The CDR3, as DNA: TGTGCCATCAGCCAAGGAGGGGGGTCTTGGTCTGAAGCTTTCTTT.

The CDR3 nucleotides read TGTGCCAGCAGCTCGGAAGTTGGCTATGGCTACACCTTC. Its translation is CASSSEVGYGYTF. V usage is TRBV7-3 and J usage is TRBJ1-2; D unresolved. The CDR3 has 13 residues. In germline, CDR1 is SGHTA, CDR2 FQGTGA. V gave up 4 bases and J gave up 4 bases, with 10 bases separating them.

The V and J genes are TRBV3-1 (or the pseudogene TRBV3-2) and TRBJ2-5, with 8 bases fitting TRBD2. The CDR3 has 19 residues. Germline V gene sequence: CDR1 LGHDT, CDR2 YNNKEL (reference sequence). With V trimmed by 1 base and J by 2 bases, 15 bases remained unmatched. The CDR3 coding sequence is TGTGCCAGCAGCCAAGGTAACGGGGGACTAGTTAGCGGTCAAGAGACCCAGTACTTC. Protein product: CASSQGNGGLVSGQETQYF.

The genes are TRBV6-5 and TRBJ1-2; tentative D call: TRBD1 (6 bases). V gave up 8 bases and J gave up 0 bases, with 10 bases separating them. This CDR3 is built from 13 residues. The V gene's germline CDR1 is MNHEY and CDR2 SVGAGI. CDR3 nucleotide sequence: TGTGCCAGCGACGGACAGACTAACTATGGCTACACCTTC. Protein: CASDGQTNYGYTF.

The chain joins TRBV6-1 to TRBJ2-5; D call uncertain. CDR1 and CDR2 (germline): MNHNS, SASEGT. The CDR3 is 12 amino acids. V lost 2 bases, J lost 4 bases, and 5 bases lay in between. The CDR3 coding sequence is TGTGCCAGCAGTGAAATTCTAGAGACCCAGTACTTC. This translates into CASSEILETQYF.

This chain uses TRBV6-1 with TRBJ2-7; 7 bases align to TRBD1. This CDR3 has 16 amino acids. CDR1 and CDR2 from the germline V gene are MNHNS and SASEGT. Trimming cost V 2 bases and J 5 bases; bases outside gene matches: 12. For the CDR3, the DNA is TGTGCCAGCAGTGAATTCCCGACAGGGTGGTCCGACGAGCAGTACGTC. Translation: CASSEFPTGWSDEQYV.

The chain uses TRBV7-2 and TRBJ2-2; D might be TRBD1 (6 bases). Trimming removed 5 bases from V and 2 bases from J, with 15 bases in between. In germline, CDR1 is SGHTA, CDR2 FQGNSA. This CDR3 is 16 amino acids long. The CDR3 here is CASSPRGGGNTGELFF. Here the CDR3 DNA reads TGTGCCAGCAGCCCCAGGGGCGGCGGAAACACCGGGGAGCTGTTTTTT.

The V gene is TRBV27, the J gene TRBJ2-5, with 7 positions matching TRBD1. Germline-derived CDR1 and CDR2 are MNHEY and SMNVEV (reference sequence). This CDR3 spans 14 amino acids. J lost 6 bases, V lost 6 bases, and 10 bases had no gene match. The CDR3, as DNA: TGTGCCAGCAGCTCGCACAGGGGAACAAAGACCCAGTACTTC. Translating gives CASSSHRGTKTQYF.

The rearrangement uses TRBV4-2 and TRBJ1-5, with unresolved D. CDR1 and CDR2 (germline): LGHNA, YNFKEQ. This CDR3 spans 15 amino acids. Trimming stripped 1 base from V and 5 bases from J, with 12 bases between. The CDR3 reads CASSQGALTYQPQHF. The CDR3 nucleotides are TGTGCCAGCAGCCAAGGGGCATTAACATATCAGCCCCAGCATTTT.

This chain connects TRBV24-1 to TRBJ1-4; the D gene is possibly TRBD1 (6 bases). Trimming shortened V by 4 bases and J by 6 bases, and 11 bases separated the two germline ends. Germline V gene data show CDR1 as KGHDR and CDR2 as SFDVKD. The CDR3 has 14 residues. The CDR3 coding sequence is TGTGCCACCAGTGAAGGGGGAGCCTATGAAAAACTGTTTTTT. Translating it yields CATSEGGAYEKLFF.

The J gene is TRBJ2-5, the V gene TRBV6-2 or TRBV6-3; weak D call: TRBD2 (6 bases). The CDR3 is made up of 18 amino acids. Germline V CDR1 and CDR2: MNHEY, SVGEGT. Trimming removed 6 bases at V and 2 bases at J, with 25 bases between. The CDR3 nucleotides are TGTGCCAGCAGCCCTGACATCGGGGGAAAAAACACACAAGAGACCCAGTACTTC. Translation gives CASSPDIGGKNTQETQYF.

The chain combines TRBV2 with TRBJ1-1; 7 bases are a match to TRBD1. Germline V gene sequence: CDR1 SNHLY, CDR2 FYNNEI. V lost 6 bases to trimming and J lost 2 bases; unmatched junction nucleotides: 3. The CDR3 runs to 13 residues. CDR3 sequence reads: CASSRQGNTEAFF. DNA of the CDR3: TGTGCCAGCAGCCGACAGGGAAACACTGAAGCTTTCTTT.

The CDR3 DNA follows: TGTGCCAGTAGGAGGGTGGGGGGCTCTGGGGCCAACGTCCTGACTTTC. Its translation: CASRRVGGSGANVLTF. This chain joins TRBV19 and TRBJ2-6; D may be TRBD2 (6 bases). The V gene lost 6 bases and the J gene lost 0 bases, with 12 bases spanning the gap. CDR1 is LNHDA and CDR2 is SQIVND in the germline V gene (reference sequence). The length of the CDR3 is 16 residues.

The chain links TRBV12-3 or TRBV12-4 to TRBJ1-2; TRBD1 matches at 8 bases. This CDR3 region has 13 residues. V shed 6 bases and J 3 bases; nucleotides not matched to a gene: 3. The CDR3 sequence: CASRGQGHYGYTF. The CDR3, as DNA: TGTGCCAGCAGAGGACAGGGACACTATGGCTACACCTTC.

The chain has TRBV7-3 and TRBJ2-1; 10 bases line up with TRBD1. Germline CDR1 is SGHTA and CDR2 is FQGTGA. Trimming took 0 bases from V and 6 from J; bases not matched to a gene: 8. The CDR3 is 17 residues long. CDR3 residues: CASSLTPGTGASNEQFF. DNA for the CDR3: TGTGCCAGCAGCTTAACCCCCGGGACAGGGGCGTCCAATGAGCAGTTCTTC.

The chain couples TRBV5-1 to TRBJ2-5; 9 positions match TRBD2. The J segment lost 3 bases and the V segment lost 2 bases, leaving 8 bases of the junction unmatched. Germline V gene data show CDR1 as SGHRS and CDR2 as YFSETQ. This CDR3 has 16 amino acids. The CDR3 DNA follows: TGCGCCAGCAGCTTTCCGGGCGGGGGGGCCGAAGAGACCCAGTACTTC. Translation: CASSFPGGGAEETQYF. Drawing the rest from reference TRBV5-1 and TRBJ2-5, the complete variable domain is KAGVTQTPRYLIKTRGQQVTLSCSPISGHRSVSWYQQTPGQGLQFLFEYFSETQRNKGNFPGRFSGRQFSNSRSEMNVSTLELGDSALYLCASSFPGGGAEETQYFGPGTRLLVL.

J is TRBJ2-4 and V is TRBV5-1; TRBD2 agrees at 7 bases. Germline V CDR1 and CDR2: SGHRS, YFSETQ. The length of the CDR3 is 15 residues. V shed 3 bases and J 4 bases; nucleotides not matched to a gene: 7. Here the CDR3 reads CASSWEGRNKNIQYF. In DNA, the CDR3 is TGCGCCAGCAGCTGGGAGGGCCGCAATAAAAACATTCAGTACTTC.

The chain recombines TRBV18 with TRBJ1-6; 9 positions agree with TRBD1. The CDR3 contains 16 residues. The trim removed 6 bases at V and 8 bases at J, leaving 11 bases unmatched. CDR1 is KGHSH and CDR2 is LQKENI in the germline V gene. The CDR3 reads CASSPTGTGTDSPLHF. In DNA form, the CDR3 reads TGTGCCAGCTCCCCGACCGGGACAGGGACAGATTCACCCCTCCACTTT.

This sequence joins TRBV5-8 and TRBJ2-4; 10 nucleotides agree with TRBD2. The CDR3 contains 18 residues. Germline V gives CDR1 SGHTS, CDR2 YDEGEE. After removal of 7 bases from V and 1 base from J, the junction contained 14 bases not matched to a gene. CDR3 sequence: CASPVGLAVFVAKNIQYF. For the CDR3, the DNA is TGTGCCAGCCCGGTTGGACTAGCGGTCTTTGTGGCCAAAAACATTCAGTACTTC.

The chain is built from TRBV5-1 and TRBJ2-5; 11 nucleotides agree with TRBD2. The V and J ends lost 2 bases and 4 bases, in that order; junction bases with no gene match: 4. The CDR3 totals 15 residues. Germline V lookup: CDR1 SGHRS, CDR2 YFSETQ. CDR3 nucleotides: TGCGCCAGCAGCTTTAGCGGGGGGGCCTCAGAGACCCAGTACTTC. Amino acid sequence: CASSFSGGASETQYF.

The V gene is TRBV29-1, the J gene TRBJ1-2, with 7 bases aligning to TRBD1. The germline gives CDR1 SQVTM, CDR2 ANQGSEA. The CDR3 length is 14 residues. Losses at the gene ends were 5 bases for V and 4 bases for J; bases not matched to a gene: 10. CDR3 amino acids: CSVSPGQRGYGYTF. CDR3 coding DNA: TGCAGCGTTAGTCCGGGACAGAGAGGCTATGGCTACACCTTC.

This chain links TRBV5-6 with TRBJ1-1, with a tentative D call TRBD1 (5 bases). The CDR3 is 13 residues long. Trimming shortened V by 0 bases and J by 5 bases, and 8 bases separated the two germline ends. Germline CDR1 reads SGHDT; CDR2 reads YYEEEE. CDR3 amino acids: CASSLGGFTEAFF. As DNA, the CDR3 is TGTGCCAGCAGCTTGGGGGGCTTTACTGAAGCTTTCTTT.